This T cell receptor beta chain was documented in a study of blood T cell repertoires in COVID-19. Study details: COVID-19 samples from acute and convalescent phases originated in the United States, Italy and Spain.

In the original processing: Reference gene primer amplification yielded estimated nucleated cell counts. Produced via immunoSEQ multiplex PCR; TCRdb's table is partial and in-frame only. D and trimming were read from the DNA, whereas the V and J calls and clone size are those reported in that table. The data hold 250,000 to 350,000 clones, with roughly 83% observed a single time. The CDR3 consists of 20 residues. V lost 1 base and J lost 1; bases outside the gene matches: 8. From germline, CDR1 is MDHEN and CDR2 SYDVKM. Sequenced sample: peripheral blood. The source is a human donor with COVID-19, enrolled during active disease. The donor label of this sample is uncertain. This chain uses TRBV28 with TRBJ2-2; TRBD2 agrees at 14 bases. CDR3 coding DNA: TGTGCCAGCAGTTTATCCGGGACTAGCGGGAGAGGGTGGAACACCGGGGAGCTGTTTTTT. Its translation is CASSLSGTSGRGWNTGELFF.